The subject of this entry is one T cell receptor beta chain. It lacks a known antigen. No base qualities exist here, and no much larger clone lies one base off it. The meaning of the sample's time point label: around 28 days on oral tofacitinib. Interpreted using the paper, the treatment or condition label stands for: oral pan-JAK inhibitor, 5-10 mg twice daily. Lesional scalp punch biopsies and peripheral blood were obtained from alopecia areata patients. After PBMCs were isolated by density centrifugation and stained for CD3, CD4 and CD8, a FACSAria was used to sort CD4+ and CD8+ T cells. Reading the germline V gene (reference sequence) gives CDR1 MNHEY and CDR2 SMNVEV. The CDR3 covers 14 residues, taking in both the cysteine and the phenylalanine. The read is trimmed to its CDR3 DNA, 42 bases read in frame from base 1. Clipping removes 4 bases from V and 4 bases from J, with 4 as the unmatched junction base count.

This sample was taken from a study of CD8+ T cells in alopecia areata (dated by TCRdb to between 2018 and 2020). Background for the entire study: The treated patients took part in an open-label pilot trial in which moderate-to-severe alopecia areata was treated with oral tofacitinib at 5 to 10 mg twice daily. Patients stayed on tofacitinib for 6 to 18 months and then had 6 months of follow-up off drug so that delayed response and recurrence could be assessed. In treated patients, disease severity was measured using the SALT score, which gives the percentage of scalp surface area affected. In both human patients and the C3H/HeJ mouse model, the study applied high-throughput TCRbeta sequencing to look at T cell clonal expansion in alopecia areata. Human TCRbeta sequencing covered scalp tissue and sorted CD4+ and CD8+ peripheral blood T cells from patchy and totalis/universalis alopecia areata patients and healthy controls. Patients on tofacitinib were biopsied at baseline and after 4 and 24 weeks of treatment, and several of the patients also had a later scalp biopsy. Scalp clonality was compared across normal scalp (n=4), patchy alopecia areata scalp (n=8), and alopecia totalis/universalis scalp (n=8). RNA was obtained with the PAXgene miRNA kit for fixed scalp, the miRNeasy kit for PBMCs, and the RNeasy kit for mouse skin. TCRbeta CDR3 regions were amplified by immunoSEQ multiplex PCR using 35 Vbeta forward and 13 Jbeta reverse primers.

Beyond this particular receptor, the publication reports: Compared with normal scalp, lesional scalp had higher clonality and more expanded CD8+ clones, particularly in alopecia totalis/universalis, a pattern that suggests antigenic drive. Unlike mouse skin, which is dominated by gammadelta T cells, normal human skin has resident alphabeta T cells that are also sequenced, and this complicates analysis of the scalp TCR repertoire. Many expanded lesional clones were found to persist in scalp and blood during tofacitinib treatment, and relapse after treatment cessation may be partly explained by this persistence. Shared TCR sequences between patients were less evident than in mice, which may be partly attributable to HLA diversity in the patient population. Because the treated cohort was small and included a single nonresponder, larger studies are needed to assess links between baseline CD8+ expansion and response. Tofacitinib significantly decreased scalp clonality and the number of expanded CD8+ clones among the top 100 scalp clones.

Libraries were built with the immunoSEQ multiplex PCR assay. RNA was extracted from all samples and reverse transcribed into cDNA as template for TCR sequencing. First-strand cDNA was synthesized using SuperScript III with a 2:1 mix of oligo-dT and random hexamers. A synthetic immune receptor repertoire was used to measure amplification bias, and any remaining bias was corrected computationally. The paper's processing steps were these. Raw reads were preprocessed to remove errors, and CDR3 was defined by IMGT conventions from the conserved cysteine to phenylalanine. Clonality was calculated as 1 minus Shannon entropy normalized by log2 of the number of productive unique TCRs. Scalp TCRbeta sequences were cross-referenced with sorted blood CD4 and CD8 repertoires so that the CD4 or CD8 identity of scalp clones could be inferred. TCRdb retrieved this table from immuneACCESS and kept in-frame rearrangements only. Not all clones are present; in checked studies, unresolved V genes account for under half, and no reason is known for the remainder. V, J and clone size are taken as reported in that table, and D and trimming were inferred from the DNA itself. Recorded for this sample are about 140,000 clones; roughly four fifths of them occurred a single time. Together, the top ten hold roughly 25% of the sample.

The specimen comprised CD8+ T cells sorted from blood, sampled at week 4, from a patient treated with tofacitinib. This sequence originates from a human donor with alopecia areata. This chain is built from TRBV27 and TRBJ1-1, with 9 middle bases fitting TRBD1. The CDR3 region has the sequence CASSYRGQGTEAFF. The DNA reads as follows: TGTGCCAGCAGTTACAGGGGGCAGGGCACTGAAGCTTTCTTT.